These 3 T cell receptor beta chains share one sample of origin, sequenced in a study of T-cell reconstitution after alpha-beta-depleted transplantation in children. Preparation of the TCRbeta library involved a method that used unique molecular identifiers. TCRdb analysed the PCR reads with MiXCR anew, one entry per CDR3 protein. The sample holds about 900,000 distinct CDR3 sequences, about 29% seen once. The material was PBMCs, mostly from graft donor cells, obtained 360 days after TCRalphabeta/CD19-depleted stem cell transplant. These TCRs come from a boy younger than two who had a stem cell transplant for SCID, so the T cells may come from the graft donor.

Written as DNA, the CDR3 is TGTGCCACCAGTGATAACGGTCAGGGGGCATGTGAGACCCAGTACTTC. Translating gives CATSDNGQGACETQYF. The chain combines TRBV24-1 with TRBJ2-5, with TRBD1 identical over 8 bases. Germline CDR1 and CDR2: KGHDR and SFDVKD. CDR3 length: 16 residues. Losses at the gene ends were 3 bases for V and 5 bases for J; bases not matched to a gene: 10.

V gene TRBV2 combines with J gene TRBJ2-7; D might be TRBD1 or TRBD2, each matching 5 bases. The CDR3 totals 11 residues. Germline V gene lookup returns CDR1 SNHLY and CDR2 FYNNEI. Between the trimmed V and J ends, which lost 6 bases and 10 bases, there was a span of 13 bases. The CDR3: CASSSRESQYF. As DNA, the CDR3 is TGTGCCAGCAGCTCCAGGGAGAGTCAGTACTTC.

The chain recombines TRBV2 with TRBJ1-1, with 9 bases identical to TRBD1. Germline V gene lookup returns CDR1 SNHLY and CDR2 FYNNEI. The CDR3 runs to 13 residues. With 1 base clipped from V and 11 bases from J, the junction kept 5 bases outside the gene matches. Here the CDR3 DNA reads TGTGCCAGCAGTGAAGGGGGACAGGGTAGCGCTTTCTTT. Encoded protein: CASSEGGQGSAFF.